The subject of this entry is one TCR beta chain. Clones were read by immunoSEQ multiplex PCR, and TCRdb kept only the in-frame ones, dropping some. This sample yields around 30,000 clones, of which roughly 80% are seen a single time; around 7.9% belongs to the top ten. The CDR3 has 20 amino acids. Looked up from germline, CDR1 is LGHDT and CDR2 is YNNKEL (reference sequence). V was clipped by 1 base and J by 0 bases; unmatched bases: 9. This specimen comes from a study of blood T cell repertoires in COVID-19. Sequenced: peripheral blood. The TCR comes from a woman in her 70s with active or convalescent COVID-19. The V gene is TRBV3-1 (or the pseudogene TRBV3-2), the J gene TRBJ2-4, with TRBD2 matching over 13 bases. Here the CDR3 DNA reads TGTGCCAGCAGCCAAGCCCTTCCCGGGACTAGCGGGATAGCCAAAAACATTCAGTACTTC. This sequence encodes CASSQALPGTSGIAKNIQYF.